The rows below give T cell receptor beta chains drawn from one sample of a study of T-cell memory formation after mild COVID-19. Each CDR3 protein gets one entry after TCRdb re-called the 5' RACE reads with MiXCR. The repertoire holds 550,000 to 700,000 distinct CDR3 sequences, with 17% as singletons. Sequencing was performed on PBMCs or a T cell subset sorted from them (not recorded which). The receptor set was obtained from an adult woman who had mild COVID-19 (a few samples of this study predate the infection). Cell type and time point are not known. The CDR3 runs from the conserved cysteine through the conserved F or W. A D gene is named only where the DNA matches it firmly. The size of a clone is reported for some rows only, either as once, few or many, or as a class for expanded clones.

V	J	size	D	CDR3	DNA
TRBV6-2/TRBV6-3	TRBJ2-1	NA	NA	CASSYPAAPFGEQFF	TGTGCCAGCAGTTACCCCGCGGCCCCCTTCGGCGAGCAGTTCTTC
TRBV7-2	TRBJ1-1	NA	NA	CASRRVTQRFLGAFF	TGTGCCAGCAGGAGGGTGACGCAGCGATTCCTCGGAGCTTTCTTT
TRBV11-2	TRBJ1-1	NA	NA	CASSPPARPEAFF	TGTGCCAGCAGCCCGCCAGCGAGGCCTGAAGCTTTCTTT
TRBV20-1	TRBJ2-3	NA	TRBD2	CSASLTSGVTDTQYF	TGCAGTGCTAGTCTCACTAGCGGGGTAACAGATACGCAGTATTTT
TRBV24-1	TRBJ2-1	few	NA	CATSDPGGVAGNEQFF	TGTGCCACCAGTGACCCTGGTGGGGTAGCAGGAAATGAGCAGTTCTTC
TRBV7-2	TRBJ2-1	NA	TRBD1	CASSRQGRRIEQFF	TGTGCCAGCAGCAGACAGGGCCGTAGAATTGAGCAGTTCTTC
TRBV7-3	TRBJ2-7	many	NA	CASSLGGSQNEQYF	TGTGCCAGCAGCTTGGGGGGTAGTCAAAACGAGCAGTACTTC
TRBV4-1	TRBJ1-2	NA	TRBD1	CASSRGQGTLGPYGYTF	TGCGCCAGCAGCCGGGGACAGGGGACATTAGGCCCCTATGGCTACACCTTC
TRBV5-4	TRBJ2-1	NA	NA	CASSHIERDNEQFF	TGTGCCAGCAGCCACATCGAGAGGGACAATGAGCAGTTCTTC
TRBV5-1	TRBJ1-1	NA	NA	CASSLQGTAFF	TGCGCCAGCAGCTTACAAGGTACAGCTTTCTTT
TRBV18	TRBJ2-7	NA	NA	CASSPSQRNSYEQYF	TGTGCCAGCTCACCAAGTCAGAGGAACTCCTACGAGCAGTACTTC
TRBV7-3	TRBJ2-2	few	NA	CASSSGVRLFF	TGTGCCAGCAGCTCAGGGGTCCGGCTGTTTTTT
TRBV9	TRBJ2-3	few	TRBD2	CASSVASGGAPDTQYF	TGTGCCAGCAGCGTAGCTAGCGGGGGGGCCCCAGATACGCAGTATTTT
TRBV21-1	TRBJ2-5	NA	NA	CASKRVAGVPGETQYF	TGTGCCAGCAAACGGGTGGCGGGAGTCCCGGGAGAGACCCAGTACTTC
TRBV24-1	TRBJ2-3	many	NA	CATSDPRSGDTDTQYF	TGTGCCACCAGTGACCCTCGGTCAGGCGACACAGATACGCAGTATTTT
TRBV28	TRBJ2-1	few	NA	CASSLFTGLNNEQFF	TGTGCCAGCAGTTTATTCACAGGGTTGAATAATGAGCAGTTCTTC
TRBV5-1	TRBJ2-3	few	NA	CASKPTYGRSTDTQYF	TGCGCCAGCAAGCCAACGTACGGGCGGAGCACAGATACGCAGTATTTT
TRBV7-6	TRBJ2-6	few	NA	CASSRPAGLEGANVLTF	TGTGCCAGCAGCCGGCCGGCAGGGTTGGAAGGGGCCAACGTCCTGACTTTC
TRBV10-3	TRBJ2-4	NA	TRBD1	CAISATPGQGGNIQYF	TGTGCCATCAGTGCCACCCCGGGACAGGGAGGCAACATTCAGTACTTC
TRBV27	TRBJ2-7	few	NA	CASNYQGRGIYEQYF	TGTGCCAGCAATTACCAGGGGCGAGGAATCTACGAGCAGTACTTC
TRBV25-1	TRBJ1-1	few	NA	CASSTVGGLNTEAFF	TGTGCCAGCAGTACGGTGGGGGGCTTGAACACTGAAGCTTTCTTT
TRBV5-5	TRBJ1-2	NA	NA	CASSPGVSGYGYTF	TGTGCCAGCAGCCCGGGCGTCAGTGGCTATGGCTACACCTTC
TRBV9	TRBJ2-1	few	NA	CASSVGLDEQFF	TGTGCCAGCAGCGTGGGCCTGGATGAGCAGTTCTTC
TRBV13	TRBJ2-1	NA	TRBD2	CASTASGRPGEQFF	TGTGCCAGCACCGCTAGCGGGAGGCCGGGGGAGCAGTTCTTC
TRBV6-5	TRBJ2-3	NA	NA	CASRDDRYTDTQYF	TGCGCCAGCAGGGACGACAGGTACACAGATACGCAGTATTTT
TRBV13	TRBJ2-3	NA	TRBD2	CASTGTSGGLYSRTDTQYF	TGTGCCAGCACCGGGACTAGCGGGGGCCTTTACTCACGCACAGATACGCAGTATTTT
TRBV21-1	TRBJ1-5	few	NA	CASSKAGPHLSCNQPQHF	TGTGCCAGCAGCAAAGCGGGGCCACACCTCTCTTGCAATCAGCCCCAGCATTTT
TRBV29-1	TRBJ2-5	many	TRBD2	CSVEASGQTSGTQYF	TGCAGCGTTGAAGCTAGCGGGCAGACGTCTGGGACCCAGTACTTC
TRBV12-3/TRBV12-4	TRBJ1-2	NA	NA	CASSLQNYGYTF	TGTGCCAGCAGTTTACAGAACTATGGCTACACCTTC
TRBV23-1	TRBJ2-5	NA	TRBD1	CASSQGRGRHGYQETQYF	TGCGCCAGCAGTCAGGGCAGGGGGCGCCACGGATACCAAGAGACCCAGTACTTC
TRBV7-8	TRBJ2-6	NA	NA	CASSSPGFPGANVLTF	TGTGCCAGCAGCTCCCCAGGGTTCCCTGGGGCCAACGTCCTGACTTTC
TRBV24-1	TRBJ2-1	NA	NA	CATSPEQGYNEQFF	TGTGCCACCAGCCCCGAACAGGGATACAATGAGCAGTTCTTC
TRBV6-5	TRBJ1-1	few	NA	CASSNFARNTEAFF	TGTGCCAGCAGCAACTTTGCCCGGAACACTGAAGCTTTCTTT
TRBV20-1	TRBJ2-7	few	TRBD1	CSVRPGQGLYEQYF	TGCAGTGTCCGACCGGGACAGGGGCTCTACGAGCAGTACTTC
TRBV6-6	TRBJ2-7	few	NA	CASIVGRGFYEQYF	TGTGCCAGCATAGTGGGGAGAGGGTTCTACGAGCAGTACTTC
TRBV29-1	TRBJ2-7	NA	TRBD1	CSATRQGMNEQYF	TGCAGCGCCACCCGACAGGGAATGAACGAGCAGTACTTC
TRBV15	TRBJ2-3	NA	TRBD2	CATSGAGVTDTQYF	TGTGCCACCAGCGGAGCGGGAGTCACAGATACGCAGTATTTT